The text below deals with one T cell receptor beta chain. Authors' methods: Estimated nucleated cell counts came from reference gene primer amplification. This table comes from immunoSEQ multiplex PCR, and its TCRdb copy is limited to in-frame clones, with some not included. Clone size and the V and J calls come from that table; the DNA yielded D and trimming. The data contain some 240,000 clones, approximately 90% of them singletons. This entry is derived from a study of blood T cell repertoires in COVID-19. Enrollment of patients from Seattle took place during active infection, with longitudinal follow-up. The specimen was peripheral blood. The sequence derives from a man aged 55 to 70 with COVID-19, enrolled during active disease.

CDR3 sequence (DNA): TGCGCCAGCAGCCTGGGACAGGGAGGAGGCTACACCTTC. Its translation: CASSLGQGGGYTF. The genes are TRBV5-1 and TRBJ1-2; 9 bases fit TRBD1. The CDR3 spans 13 residues. V lost 4 bases, J lost 8 bases, and 6 bases stayed unmatched. Germline CDR1 is SGHRS and CDR2 is YFSETQ.